A selection of T cell receptor beta chains follows, all from one sample in a study of cytomegalovirus exposure and HLA in healthy donors. Sequenced by immunoSEQ multiplex PCR; TCRdb stores in-frame clones only, minus some. The sample shows over 150,000 clones, about four fifths of them seen only once. The sequencing input was PBMCs. Receptor source: a boy under 10 years old in good health and CMV-seronegative. Each CDR3 is given with its conserved first and last residue. The D gene is left open where the match is weak. Not all rows give a size; the values are once, few, many and, for expanded clones, a class.

j_call | cdr3_length | v_call | clone_size | d_call | cdr3_aa | cdr3_nt
TRBJ2-3 | 16 | TRBV5-1 | NA | NA | CASSLAPSPRTDTQYF | TGCGCCAGCAGCTTGGCTCCTAGCCCGCGCACAGATACGCAGTATTTT
TRBJ2-5 | 14 | TRBV7-9 | NA | NA | CASSLASSSATQYF | TGTGCCAGCAGCTTAGCGTCTAGCAGTGCGACCCAGTACTTC
TRBJ2-1 | 13 | TRBV5-4 | NA | TRBD1 | CAILDRELHEQFF | TGTGCCATCCTGGACAGGGAGTTACATGAGCAGTTCTTC
TRBJ1-4 | 15 | TRBV6-5 | once | NA | CASSYAGVTNEKLFF | TGTGCCAGCAGTTACGCAGGGGTTACTAATGAAAAACTGTTTTTT
TRBJ1-1 | 14 | TRBV19 | NA | NA | CASSMGRANTEAFF | TGTGCCAGTAGTATGGGCAGGGCGAACACTGAAGCTTTCTTT
TRBJ2-2 | 13 | TRBV7-7 | few | NA | CASSLVVLGELFF | TGTGCCAGCAGCTTAGTTGTCCTCGGGGAGCTGTTTTTT
TRBJ1-1 | 18 | TRBV5-4 | NA | NA | CASSFSPGLTMMNTEAFF | TGTGCCAGCAGCTTTAGTCCGGGACTGACTATGATGAACACTGAAGCTTTCTTT
TRBJ1-4 | 13 | TRBV30 | NA | TRBD1 | CAVGTGENEKLFF | TGTGCCGTGGGGACAGGGGAAAATGAAAAACTGTTTTTT
TRBJ1-6 | 14 | TRBV5-1 | NA | NA | CASSLGSYNSPLHF | TGCGCCAGCAGCTTGGGTAGTTATAATTCACCCCTCCACTTT
TRBJ2-7 | 15 | TRBV27 | NA | TRBD1 | CASSLSWTGIYEQYF | TGTGCCAGCAGTTTATCGTGGACAGGGATCTACGAGCAGTACTTC
TRBJ2-2 | 14 | TRBV5-1 | once | NA | CASSQRLETGELFF | TGCGCCAGCAGCCAAAGATTAGAGACCGGGGAGCTGTTTTTT
TRBJ2-7 | 14 | TRBV27 | NA | NA | CASSRHGVGFGQYF | TGTGCCAGCAGTAGGCACGGGGTTGGGTTTGGGCAGTACTTC
TRBJ1-1 | 17 | TRBV4-1 | once | NA | CASSPYSRGSGDTEAFF | TGCGCCAGCAGCCCATACTCGCGGGGCAGCGGGGACACTGAAGCTTTCTTT
TRBJ1-5 | 15 | TRBV27 | NA | NA | CASSLSFGGGQPQHF | TGTGCCAGCAGTTTATCCTTCGGGGGTGGGCAGCCCCAGCATTTT
TRBJ1-2 | 15 | TRBV19 | NA | TRBD1 | CASSTYGQGGNGYTF | TGTGCCAGTAGTACCTATGGACAGGGCGGGAATGGCTACACCTTC
TRBJ2-1 | 17 | TRBV2 | NA | TRBD2 | CAKSSGSGAISYNEQFF | TGTGCCAAATCTAGCGGGAGCGGCGCCATCTCCTACAATGAGCAGTTCTTC
TRBJ2-2 | 18 | TRBV29-1 | NA | TRBD2 | CSVESVSSLAGVGGELFF | TGCAGCGTTGAATCAGTGTCGTCACTAGCGGGAGTCGGCGGGGAGCTGTTTTTT
TRBJ1-3 | 15 | TRBV6-5 | NA | TRBD1 | CASSSDRASGNTIYF | TGTGCCAGCAGTTCGGACAGGGCCTCTGGAAACACCATATATTTT
TRBJ1-3 | 17 | TRBV9 | once | TRBD1 | CASSVAPGQGAGNTIYF | TGTGCCAGCAGCGTAGCCCCGGGACAGGGCGCTGGAAACACCATATATTTT
TRBJ2-1 | 10 | TRBV29-1 | NA | NA | CSATYYEQFF | TGCAGCGCAACCTATTATGAGCAGTTCTTC
TRBJ2-7 | 12 | TRBV11-2 | NA | NA | CASSIRSYEQYF | TGTGCCAGCAGCATCCGTTCCTACGAGCAGTACTTC
TRBJ2-7 | 13 | TRBV19 | NA | TRBD1 | CASSVDRVGEQYF | TGTGCCAGTAGTGTTGACAGGGTGGGCGAGCAGTACTTC
TRBJ2-1 | 14 | TRBV6-5 | few | NA | CASSAFRVGNEQFF | TGTGCCAGCAGTGCCTTCAGGGTGGGCAATGAGCAGTTCTTC
TRBJ2-2 | 14 | TRBV18 | NA | TRBD2 | CASSPQGLARELFF | TGTGCCAGCTCACCACAGGGACTAGCGAGGGAGCTGTTTTTT
TRBJ2-2 | 15 | TRBV7-9 | once | TRBD1 | CASSLGQGASGELFF | TGTGCCAGCAGCCTTGGACAGGGGGCGTCCGGGGAGCTGTTTTTT
TRBJ2-7 | 14 | TRBV7-2 | NA | NA | CASSLGRVSYEQYF | TGTGCCAGCAGCTTAGGGAGGGTTTCCTACGAGCAGTACTTC
TRBJ1-2 | 14 | TRBV18 | NA | NA | CASSLRQDNYGYTF | TGTGCCAGCTCCCTTCGACAGGACAACTATGGCTACACCTTC
TRBJ2-1 | 14 | TRBV9 | NA | NA | CASSPRYSYNEQFF | TGTGCCAGCAGCCCGCGGTACTCCTACAATGAGCAGTTCTTC
TRBJ1-1 | 13 | TRBV29-1 | few | TRBD1 | CSVEDRVNTEAFF | TGCAGCGTTGAGGACAGGGTGAACACTGAAGCTTTCTTT
TRBJ1-1 | 14 | TRBV2 | few | TRBD1 | CASKGTGRGTEAFF | TGTGCCAGCAAAGGGACAGGGAGGGGCACTGAAGCTTTCTTT
TRBJ2-7 | 17 | TRBV6-1 | NA | TRBD2 | CASSEARAGARYYEQYF | TGTGCCAGCAGTGAAGCTAGAGCGGGAGCCCGCTACTACGAGCAGTACTTC
TRBJ2-1 | 16 | TRBV9 | NA | NA | CASSVEGASSYNEQFF | TGTGCCAGCAGCGTAGAAGGGGCAAGCTCCTACAATGAGCAGTTCTTC
TRBJ1-2 | 12 | TRBV19 | NA | NA | CATSAGFYGYTF | TGTGCCACCAGCGCAGGGTTCTATGGCTACACCTTC
TRBJ2-3 | 14 | TRBV11-2 | NA | NA | CASSPGAAADTQYF | TGTGCCAGCAGCCCTGGGGCAGCCGCGGATACGCAGTATTTT
TRBJ2-7 | 16 | TRBV2 | NA | TRBD1 | CASSGLQGLRPYEQYF | TGTGCCAGCAGTGGCTTACAGGGGCTTCGTCCCTACGAGCAGTACTTC
TRBJ2-5 | 14 | TRBV9 | NA | NA | CASSPLPTQETQYF | TGTGCCAGCAGCCCACTACCAACCCAAGAGACCCAGTACTTC
TRBJ2-2 | 15 | TRBV2 | NA | TRBD2 | CASTWTRTNTGELFF | TGTGCCAGCACCTGGACTAGAACGAACACCGGGGAGCTGTTTTTT
TRBJ1-1 | 14 | TRBV19 | few | TRBD1 | CASSIGQANTEAFF | TGTGCCAGTAGTATCGGACAGGCTAACACTGAAGCTTTCTTT